These 17 T cell receptor beta chains came from one sample sequenced in a study of beta chain features in type 1 diabetes (dated by TCRdb to the late 2010s). Library construction relied on the immunoSEQ multiplex PCR assay. The High Capacity cDNA Reverse Transcription Kit was used to reverse transcribe all of the isolated RNA, meaning that expressed TCRB transcripts were what got sequenced. The source is immuneACCESS, and TCRdb retained only in-frame sequences with V and J called. Part of the clones is not carried over; for the studies checked, unresolved V genes explain less than half of this, and the remainder is unexplained. The sample records about 250,000 clones, around an eighth of which are singletons. The ten biggest clones cover around 0.03% of the sample. The sequencing sample was made of naive CD4+ T cells from blood. The cell subset or site label here, explained by the study, means: true naive CD4+ T cells. The receptors stem from a woman aged 35 to 49 in good health.

This chain joins TRBV7-8 and TRBJ1-2; D unclear. Trimming stripped 5 bases from V and 0 bases from J, with 10 bases between. Germline V gene sequence: CDR1 SGHVS, CDR2 FQNEAQ. This CDR3 comprises 14 residues. Written as DNA, the CDR3 is TGTGCCAGCAGCCCGAGTTCTGCTAACTATGGCTACACCTTC. Protein product: CASSPSSANYGYTF.

V is TRBV4-1 and J is TRBJ1-1; tentative D call: TRBD1 (5 bases). The CDR3 is 13 amino acids. From germline, CDR1 is MGHRA and CDR2 YSYEKL. Trimming pared 4 bases from V and 7 bases from J, leaving 13 bases between. The CDR3 DNA is TGCGCCAGCAGCCTCCCCTTGGGGCGTGAAGCTTTCTTT. This gives the protein CASSLPLGREAFF.

The chain recombines TRBV5-6 with TRBJ1-1, with D possibly TRBD1 on 6 matching bases. The CDR3 is 14 amino acids. The germline V gene encodes CDR1 SGHDT and CDR2 YYEEEE. The germline V and J ends were trimmed by 7 bases and 7 bases, with 20 bases remaining between them. CDR3 in amino acids: CASADLNREREAFF. CDR3 bases: TGTGCCAGCGCGGACTTAAACAGGGAGCGTGAAGCTTTCTTT.

In this sample, this clone turned up a few times. The chain links TRBV19 to TRBJ2-1; tentatively, D is TRBD2 (6 bases). CDR3 length equals 16 residues. Per the germline V gene, CDR1 is LNHDA and CDR2 is SQIVND (reference sequence). Trimming took off 7 bases at V and 6 bases at J, with 22 bases between the two ends. CDR3 protein: CASNPSALQEGNEQFF. The CDR3 bases are TGTGCCAGTAATCCTAGCGCTCTTCAGGAGGGCAATGAGCAGTTCTTC.

This rearrangement joins TRBV7-6 to TRBJ2-2, with D possibly being TRBD2 (5 bases). The CDR3 length is 16 residues. The germline gives CDR1 SGHVS, CDR2 FNYEAQ. Trimming removed 0 bases at V and 8 bases at J, with 16 bases between. Here the CDR3 reads CASSLAGVLPAGELFF. CDR3 bases: TGTGCCAGCAGCTTAGCCGGGGTCCTTCCTGCGGGGGAGCTGTTTTTT.

This clone occurred a few times. This chain links TRBV10-3 with TRBJ1-4; D remains ambiguous. V dropped 2 bases and J dropped 7 bases, with 11 bases sitting between them. Germline V lookup: CDR1 ENHRY, CDR2 SYGVKD. The CDR3 loop spans 14 amino acids. The CDR3 DNA is TGTGCCATCAGTGAGGGCGAGAGAGGTGAAAAACTGTTTTTT. Its translation is CAISEGERGEKLFF.

The chain carries TRBV7-8 and TRBJ2-1, with 11 positions matching TRBD2. The trim removed 5 bases at V and 6 bases at J, leaving 6 bases unmatched. Germline V gene sequence: CDR1 SGHVS, CDR2 FQNEAQ. The CDR3 consists of 15 residues. For the CDR3, the DNA is TGTGCCAGCAGCCAACTAGCGGGGGAAACCAATGAGCAGTTCTTC. Protein product: CASSQLAGETNEQFF.

The V gene is TRBV5-8, the J gene TRBJ2-4, with 7 bases lining up with TRBD1. Unmatched junction bases numbered 6, after V lost 4 bases and J lost 5 bases. The CDR3 has 14 residues. The germline gives CDR1 SGHTS, CDR2 YDEGEE. CDR3 coding DNA: TGTGCCAGCAGCCGCAGGGGGACCCAAAACATTCAGTACTTC. It encodes CASSRRGTQNIQYF. The full variable domain, rest sourced from reference TRBV5-8 and TRBJ2-4, is EAGVTQSPTHLIKTRGQQATLRCSPISGHTSVYWYQQALGLGLQFLLWYDEGEERNRGNFPPRFSGRQFPNYSSELNVNALELEDSALYLCASSRRGTQNIQYFGAGTRLSVL.

This clone was seen a few times. J is TRBJ2-7 and V is TRBV7-6; 12 bases fit TRBD2. Losses at the gene ends were 5 bases for V and 0 bases for J; bases not matched to a gene: 14. Per the germline V gene, CDR1 is SGHVS and CDR2 is FNYEAQ. The CDR3 length is 19 residues. The CDR3 region is CASSKHSGLAGGSSYEQYF. The CDR3 DNA is TGTGCCAGCAGCAAACACTCAGGCCTAGCGGGGGGGAGCTCCTACGAGCAGTACTTC.

The chain recombines TRBV6-5 with TRBJ1-6; D gene unclear. CDR1 is MNHEY and CDR2 is SVGAGI in the germline V gene. The CDR3 covers 14 residues. Deletions cut 3 bases from V and 8 bases from J, with 11 bases between. In DNA form, the CDR3 reads TGTGCCAGCAGTTATACGGGGAGGGATTCACCCCTCCACTTT. Translating it yields CASSYTGRDSPLHF.

This clone appeared a few times. This sequence joins TRBV18 and TRBJ1-5; TRBD1 is a possible D gene (6 bases). V shed 3 bases and J shed 6 bases, with 12 bases lying between them. The CDR3 length is 14 residues. Germline V gene sequence: CDR1 KGHSH, CDR2 LQKENI. CDR3 nucleotides: TGTGCCAGCTCACCCTTACAGGGCACTCAGCCCCAGCATTTT. Translated, it gives CASSPLQGTQPQHF. The full variable domain, completed using reference TRBV18 and TRBJ1-5, is NAGVMQNPRHLVRRRGQEARLRCSPMKGHSHVYWYRQLPEEGLKFMVYLQKENIIDESGMPKERFSAEFPKEGPSILRIQQVVRGDSAAYFCASSPLQGTQPQHFGDGTRLSIL.

This clone was observed a handful of times. The V gene is TRBV2, the J gene TRBJ2-1, with 8 positions matching TRBD2. CDR3 length equals 14 residues. V lost 3 bases to trimming and J lost 4 bases; unmatched junction nucleotides: 2. Germline-derived CDR1 and CDR2 are SNHLY and FYNNEI. CDR3 residues: CASSESGGYNEQFF. CDR3 sequence (DNA): TGTGCCAGCAGTGAGAGCGGGGGATACAATGAGCAGTTCTTC.

This clone was counted a single time. This rearrangement joins TRBV5-1 to TRBJ1-2; TRBD1 might be the D (6 bases). Trimming took off 5 bases at V and 4 bases at J, with 12 bases between the two ends. Germline CDR1 reads SGHRS; CDR2 reads YFSETQ. The CDR3 sequence is 13 residues long. The DNA for the CDR3 is TGCGCCAGCAGTGTAGGGGGGGGCTATGGCTACACCTTC. Protein product: CASSVGGGYGYTF.

J is TRBJ1-2 and V is TRBV7-9; TRBD1 matches at 7 bases. CDR3 length: 15 amino acids. Germline V gives CDR1 SEHNR, CDR2 FQNEAQ (reference sequence). Unmatched junction bases numbered 11, after V lost 8 bases and J lost 2 bases. For the CDR3, the DNA is TGTGCCAGCTTTGGGGGACAGAACCTAAACTATGGCTACACCTTC. Amino acid sequence: CASFGGQNLNYGYTF.

A few counts support this clone. The chain joins TRBV19 to TRBJ1-1; 8 bases line up with TRBD1. Germline V gene data show CDR1 as LNHDA and CDR2 as SQIVND (reference sequence). The ends lost 5 bases at V and 13 bases at J; junction bases unmatched: 6. This CDR3 has 11 amino acids. The DNA for the CDR3 is TGTGCCAGTAGTCGGACAGGGTCGGTTTTCTTT. Translating gives CASSRTGSVFF.

The chain combines TRBV5-1 with TRBJ1-1; 11 nucleotides agree with TRBD1. The germline V gene encodes CDR1 SGHRS and CDR2 YFSETQ. This CDR3 region has 16 residues. V shed 4 bases, J shed 6 bases, and the junction held 11 bases outside the gene matches. CDR3 region: CASSTFGQGARSEAFF. The CDR3 DNA is TGCGCCAGCAGCACCTTTGGACAGGGGGCAAGATCTGAAGCTTTCTTT.

J is TRBJ1-5 and V is TRBV7-2, with 7 bases matching TRBD1. This CDR3 has 15 amino acids. From germline, CDR1 is SGHTA and CDR2 FQGNSA. The V segment lost 5 bases and the J segment 4 bases; nucleotides outside the gene matches: 8. Here the CDR3 DNA reads TGTGCCAGCAGCAGGGGGCTGGGGCTTAATCAGCCCCAGCATTTT. Its translation is CASSRGLGLNQPQHF.